This T cell receptor (beta chain) was obtained from a study of T cells in Graves' hyperthyroidism and ophthalmopathy. TCR beta CDR3 regions were amplified from RNA transcripts. First-round RT-PCR of the TCR CDR3 relied on the HTBI primer set. TCRdb fed the multiplex PCR reads into MiXCR, producing one record per CDR3 protein. The data contain roughly 420,000 distinct CDR3 sequences, less than 20% of them singletons. Germline lookup yields CDR1 DFQATT and CDR2 SNEGSKA (reference sequence). The CDR3 sequence is 12 residues long. The V and J ends lost 6 bases and 6 bases respectively, with 14 bases between them. In this sample, this clonotype turned up a few times. Patients aged 18 to 65 with hyperthyroidism were newly diagnosed, with duration under 2 months.

The V gene is TRBV20-1, the J gene TRBJ1-2; weak D call: TRBD1 (5 bases). Sequencing was done on a sample of blood. This clonotype originated in a young woman with Graves' hyperthyroidism. In DNA form, the CDR3 reads TGCAGTGCCCCGGGGGAACTCCATGGCTACACCTTC. Its protein product is CSAPGELHGYTF.